These T cell receptor beta chains were read from a single sample in a study of control samples from healthy donors and cancer patients. Data came from immunoSEQ multiplex PCR; TCRdb stores just in-frame clones and leaves some out. The table includes about 160,000 clones, 95% to 96% detected once. Material for sequencing was blood. These receptors were collected from a woman between 25 and 40 years old in good health. The CDR3 runs from the conserved cysteine through the conserved F or W. Each record gives: clone size, D gene, V gene, J gene, CDR3 DNA, CDR3 protein. D genes are given only for firm matches. Size is omitted from some rows. Given values are once, few, many or a class for expanded clones.

>few|-|TRBV2|TRBJ2-7
TGTGCCAGCTCACGGGGGCGTCTTACCTCCTACGAGCAGTACTTC
CASSRGRLTSYEQYF
>-|-|TRBV5-4|TRBJ2-3
TGTGCCAGCAGCTCTACCACAGATACGCAGTATTTT
CASSSTTDTQYF
>-|TRBD2|TRBV28|TRBJ2-1
TGTGCCAGTGTTCTAGCGGGAACATACAATGAGCAGTTCTTC
CASVLAGTYNEQFF
>-|-|TRBV19|TRBJ2-2
TGTGCCAGTAGTAACAGACAGTCTTGGGCCACCGGGGAGCTGTTTTTT
CASSNRQSWATGELFF
>once|TRBD2|TRBV7-2|TRBJ2-5
TGTGCCAGCAGCTTACCCAGCGGGGGGGAGACCCAGTACTTC
CASSLPSGGETQYF
>once|-|TRBV4-1|TRBJ1-1
TGCGCCAGCAGCCAAGATCTCGGGGGCTGGACTGAAGCTTTCTTT
CASSQDLGGWTEAFF
>-|TRBD1|TRBV30|TRBJ2-5
TGTGCCTGGAACCCCCAGACAGGGTTTGAAGAGACCCAGTACTTC
CAWNPQTGFEETQYF
>-|-|TRBV7-2|TRBJ1-5
TGTGCCAGCAGCTCCCCGGGAAAGCCCCAGCATTTT
CASSSPGKPQHF
>-|-|TRBV5-1|TRBJ2-2
TGCGCCAGCAGCTCTTCGGGACTCCCGAAGACCGGGGAGCTGTTTTTT
CASSSSGLPKTGELFF
>-|-|TRBV4-1|TRBJ2-7
TGCGCCAGCAGCATCCGGGAACCCGGGTACGAGCAGTACTTC
CASSIREPGYEQYF
>-|TRBD1|TRBV19|TRBJ1-5
TGTGCCAGTAGTAGCGACAGGGGCAATCAGCCCCAGCATTTT
CASSSDRGNQPQHF
>-|-|TRBV5-1|TRBJ1-2
TGCGCCAGCAGCTTGGCCTCGGGCTTGGGTGGCTACACCTTC
CASSLASGLGGYTF
>-|TRBD1|TRBV15|TRBJ1-2
TGTGCCACCAGCAGACAGGGGGCGCATAACTATGGCTACACCTTC
CATSRQGAHNYGYTF
>-|-|TRBV7-9|TRBJ2-7
TGTGCCAGCAGCGGGACGGCAAGCTCCTACGAGCAGTACTTC
CASSGTASSYEQYF
>-|-|TRBV7-9|TRBJ1-1
TGTGCCAGCAGCTTCAGGGTGGGGGCCTGGGGACTTTTAGACACTGAAGCTTTCTTT
CASSFRVGAWGLLDTEAFF
>-|-|TRBV9|TRBJ2-2
TGTGCCAGCAGCCTTCGTTTTATGGGGCCCGGGGAGCTGTTTTTT
CASSLRFMGPGELFF
>-|-|TRBV5-6|TRBJ2-7
TGTGCCAGCAGCTTGGGGACAAGTTGGGTGGGCGAGCAGTACTTC
CASSLGTSWVGEQYF
>-|-|TRBV28|TRBJ1-4
TGTGCCAGCAGAACCACAGGGTTGACTAATGAAAAACTGTTTTTT
CASRTTGLTNEKLFF
>once|TRBD2|TRBV5-6|TRBJ2-1
TGTGCCAGCAGCTTGGGGCATTTAGCGGGAGTGCCCTACAATGAGCAGTTCTTC
CASSLGHLAGVPYNEQFF
>-|-|TRBV28|TRBJ1-5
TGTGCCAGCAGTCCCTTGGAGATTTCGAATCAGCCCCAGCATTTT
CASSPLEISNQPQHF
>-|TRBD2|TRBV5-1|TRBJ2-3
TGCGCCAGTGGCGGGCGGGGGGAAGCAGATACGCAGTATTTT
CASGGRGEADTQYF
>-|-|TRBV4-1|TRBJ2-4
TGCGCCAGCAGCCAGTGGGAAATAGAAAACATTCAGTACTTC
CASSQWEIENIQYF
>-|-|TRBV15|TRBJ2-2
TGTGCCACCAGCAGAGAGAGGGACTTGAACACCGGGGAGCTGTTTTTT
CATSRERDLNTGELFF
>once|-|TRBV6-5|TRBJ1-2
TGTGCCAGCAGTTACCGGGGCAGGGTCTATGGCTACACCTTC
CASSYRGRVYGYTF
>-|-|TRBV9|TRBJ2-3
TGTGCCAGCAGCGTATCGTGGGGTTCGGACAGCACAGATACGCAGTATTTT
CASSVSWGSDSTDTQYF
>-|-|TRBV5-1|TRBJ2-5
TGCGCCAGCAGCGGACAGTGGGAGACCCAGTACTTC
CASSGQWETQYF
>-|-|TRBV10-3|TRBJ1-5
TGTGCCATCAGTGCGACAGTGGCTAACCCGAGCAATCAGCCCCAGCATTTT
CAISATVANPSNQPQHF
>-|-|TRBV4-2|TRBJ2-1
TGTGCCAGCAGCCAAGAAGGGGGGGGCCTCTATGAGCAGTTCTTC
CASSQEGGGLYEQFF
>-|-|TRBV21-1|TRBJ2-7
TGTGCCAGCAGCAAAGATGACAGGGACCCCTACGAGCAGTACTTC
CASSKDDRDPYEQYF
>-|-|TRBV27|TRBJ1-5
TGTGCCAGCAGAAAGTTGTCGGGGCCAAATCAGCCCCAGCATTTT
CASRKLSGPNQPQHF
>few|-|TRBV7-3|TRBJ2-2
TGTGCCAGCAGCCAGGGACCGCTCGGGGAGCTGTTTTTT
CASSQGPLGELFF
>-|-|TRBV15|TRBJ1-1
TGTGCCACCAGCACCCGCGAGGACGGATCGGCTTTCTTT
CATSTREDGSAFF
>-|-|TRBV5-1|TRBJ1-2
TGCGCCAGCAGCTCGTCACAGGGAACGAACTATGGCTACACCTTC
CASSSSQGTNYGYTF
>-|-|TRBV14|TRBJ1-1
TGTGCCAGCAGCCATCAGCCCATCACTGAAGCTTTCTTT
CASSHQPITEAFF
>-|-|TRBV4-1|TRBJ2-3
TGCGCCAGCAGCCACCCAAGGACAGATACGCAGTATTTT
CASSHPRTDTQYF